The clone carrying this TCR beta chain was detected only once. Its antigen is undetermined. V gave up 0 bases and J gave up 7 bases; unmatched junction bases: 5. This CDR3 has 15 residues. Germline V lookup: CDR1 SGHRS, CDR2 YFSETQ. This entry belongs to a study of cytotoxic CD8 clonotypes in ibrutinib-treated CLL. Points from the study as a whole: At progression, clonality fell back toward baseline after rising at ibrutinib response.

Some clones are missing from TCRdb's copy, which holds only in-frame ones; the method was immunoSEQ multiplex PCR. The repertoire holds about 200,000 clones, with just under 80% as singletons. The source material was PBMCs, sampled after 12 months of ibrutinib treatment. The TCR sequence derives from a human donor with chronic lymphocytic leukemia. The chain links TRBV5-1 to TRBJ1-4, with 8 bases that match TRBD1. CDR3 DNA: TGCGCCAGCAGCTTGGCACAGGGGGACGGTGAAAAACTGTTTTTT. Its protein product is CASSLAQGDGEKLFF. Supplemented by reference TRBV5-1 and TRBJ1-4, the full variable domain reads KAGVTQTPRYLIKTRGQQVTLSCSPISGHRSVSWYQQTPGQGLQFLFEYFSETQRNKGNFPGRFSGRQFSNSRSEMNVSTLELGDSALYLCASSLAQGDGEKLFFGSGTQLSVL.